The 9 T cell receptor beta chains given below trace back to one sample, sequenced in a study of vaccination and CD4 T cells after COVID-19. No antigen has been assigned to these receptors. Cultured CD4+ T cell DNA underwent sequencing with the Oncomine TCR Beta short-read assay. MiXCR, applied by TCRdb to the PCR reads, yields one record per CDR3 protein. The table has around 19,000 distinct CDR3 sequences, roughly 43% seen once. As for treatment: roughly 11-day PBMC culture with coronavirus spike peptide pools or control peptides (ViraFEST assay). Specimen: CD4+ T cells from blood, cultured in vitro, collected before SARS-CoV-2 vaccination. The receptors were sampled from a human donor who had recovered from COVID-19.

This CDR3 reads CASGINNYGYTF. CDR3 sequence (DNA): TGTGCCAGCGGGATAAATAACTATGGCTACACCTTC. The rearrangement joins TRBV2 to TRBJ1-2; unclear D gene. The germline V and J ends were trimmed by 8 bases and 1 base, with 8 bases remaining between them. In germline, CDR1 is SNHLY, CDR2 FYNNEI. There are 12 residues in the CDR3. The variable domain in full, with the rest retrieved from reference TRBV2 and TRBJ1-2, is EPEVTQTPSHQVTQMGQEVILRCVPISNHLYFYWYRQILGQKVEFLVSFYNNEISEKSEIFDDQFSVERPDGSNFTLKIRSTKLEDSAMYFCASGINNYGYTFGSGTRLTVV.

The rearrangement links TRBV24-1 to TRBJ2-1, with 10 nucleotides matching TRBD1. V shed 3 bases and J 2 bases; nucleotides not matched to a gene: 3. CDR1 is KGHDR, CDR2 SFDVKD, per germline. This CDR3 spans 16 amino acids. The CDR3 bases are TGTGCCACCAGTGATGTCGGACAGGGGGCCTACAATGAGCAGTTCTTC. It specifies CATSDVGQGAYNEQFF.

This clonotype was counted a few times. The chain links TRBV7-2 to TRBJ2-4; D may match TRBD1 or TRBD2 (6 bases each). Trimming took 1 base from V and 8 from J, leaving 12 bases between them. The germline V gene encodes CDR1 SGHTA and CDR2 FQGNSA. The CDR3 has 14 amino acids. CDR3 nucleotides: TGTGCCAGCAGCTTAGTTCGGGGGCTGGACATTCAGTACTTC. It specifies CASSLVRGLDIQYF. Variable domain in full (rest from reference TRBV7-2 and TRBJ2-4): GAGVSQSPSNKVTEKGKDVELRCDPISGHTALYWYRQSLGQGLEFLIYFQGNSAPDKSGLPSDRFSAERTGGSVSTLTIQRTQQEDSAVYLCASSLVRGLDIQYFGAGTRLSVL.

The CDR3 sequence: CASSYQGTNAQYF. The CDR3 DNA is TGTGCCAGCAGTTACCAGGGGACCAACGCGCAGTACTTC. This rearrangement joins TRBV6-2 or TRBV6-3 to TRBJ2-1; weak D call: TRBD1 (6 bases). The J call may be incorrect, as the DNA end agrees better with TRBJ2-7. Germline-derived CDR1 and CDR2 are MNHEY and SVGEGT. The CDR3 sequence is 13 residues long.

This chain links TRBV12-3 or TRBV12-4 with TRBJ1-1; D is uncertain. The V end was cut by 2 bases, the J end by 8 bases, with 6 bases between. This CDR3 spans 11 amino acids. CDR3 in DNA: TGTGCCAGCAGTTTATCTGGGGAAGCTTTCTTT. Translation gives CASSLSGEAFF.

The table lists this clonotype with a few counts. The V gene is TRBV30, the J gene TRBJ1-5; TRBD1 is a possible D gene (5 bases). Per the germline V gene, CDR1 is GTSNPN and CDR2 is SVGIG (reference sequence). Trimming took off 0 bases at V and 7 bases at J, with 13 bases between the two ends. There are 14 residues in the CDR3. CDR3 loop: CAWSVGGVIQPQHF. The CDR3 region has the DNA TGTGCCTGGAGTGTAGGAGGGGTTATCCAGCCCCAGCATTTT.

This rearrangement joins TRBV6-4 to TRBJ2-3; 7 bases agree with TRBD1. CDR1 MRHNA and CDR2 SNTAGT come from the germline V gene. J gave up 5 bases and V 5 bases, and 4 bases lay outside the gene matches. CDR3 length: 13 amino acids. This CDR3 is CASSMSGGDTQYF. CDR3 nucleotides: TGTGCCAGCAGTATGTCAGGGGGAGATACGCAGTATTTT.

The rearrangement joins TRBV7-9 to TRBJ1-1; a weak D match, TRBD1 (6 bases). The CDR3 consists of 16 residues. V lost 1 base, J lost 6 bases, and 18 bases lay in between. Germline V gene sequence: CDR1 SEHNR, CDR2 FQNEAQ (reference sequence). The CDR3 region is CASSLGSLGARAEAFF. CDR3 sequence (DNA): TGTGCCAGCAGCTTAGGTTCTCTGGGGGCGAGGGCTGAAGCTTTCTTT.

The J gene is TRBJ2-5, the V gene TRBV27, with D perhaps assigned TRBD1 or TRBD2 (5 bases each). The CDR3 loop spans 13 amino acids. Germline loops: CDR1 MNHEY, CDR2 SMNVEV (reference sequence). Trimming shortened V by 10 bases and J by 4 bases, and 16 bases separated the two germline ends. The DNA of the CDR3 is TGTGCCACCGGGTTCGGGGCGCGAGAGACCCAGTACTTC. Translated: CATGFGARETQYF.